A selection of T cell receptor beta chains follows, all from one sample in a study of spatial heterogeneity in lung cancer. TCRdb reprocessed the 5' RACE reads with MiXCR, giving one entry per CDR3 protein. The repertoire holds approximately 52,000 distinct CDR3 sequences, approximately 7% seen once, with less than 3.5% in the top ten. This material consisted of PBMCs, taken at surgery. All receptors derive from a female donor with early-stage non-small cell lung cancer. The CDR3 runs from the conserved cysteine through the conserved F or W. D genes are given only for firm matches. Clone size is not always given. Where it is, it says once, few, many or a class for expanded clones.

once NA TRBJ1-1 TRBV6-1 CASRSRDLNTEAFF TGTGCCAGCAGAAGCAGGGATTTGAACACTGAAGCTTTCTTT
many NA TRBJ2-3 TRBV3-1 CASSQDLSVTDTQYF TGTGCCAGCAGCCAAGATCTGAGTGTCACGGATACGCAGTATTTT
few TRBD1 TRBJ1-1 TRBV3-1 CASSQGRGRGRGDFTEAFF TGTGCCAGCAGCCAAGGAAGGGGCAGGGGGAGAGGAGATTTCACTGAAGCTTTCTTT
NA NA TRBJ2-3 TRBV11-2 CASSLEAEVGDTQYF TGTGCCAGCAGCTTAGAGGCCGAAGTCGGAGATACGCAGTATTTT
many NA TRBJ2-1 TRBV2 CASRGQRLDEQFF TGTGCCAGCAGAGGTCAGAGATTGGACGAGCAGTTCTTC
many TRBD1 TRBJ1-4 TRBV2 CASTLDRGRLFF TGTGCCAGCACTTTAGACAGGGGGCGACTGTTTTTT
few TRBD2 TRBJ2-2 TRBV7-9 CASTEGLAGTGELFF TGTGCCAGCACCGAGGGACTAGCGGGCACCGGGGAGCTGTTTTTT
NA NA TRBJ2-3 TRBV20-1 CSGPGLSTDTQYF TGCAGTGGACCAGGCCTAAGCACAGATACGCAGTATTTT
NA NA TRBJ2-6 TRBV7-3 CASSSSMGTGANVLTF TGTGCCAGCAGCTCAAGTATGGGGACTGGGGCCAACGTCCTGACTTTC
few NA TRBJ2-3 TRBV7-6 CASSLRAGRRDTQYF TGTGCCAGCAGCTTAAGAGCGGGCCGACGGGATACGCAGTATTTT
many NA TRBJ2-3 TRBV29-1 CSVDGLSLFGTDTQYF TGCAGCGTCGACGGACTGTCTCTCTTCGGCACAGATACGCAGTATTTT
many NA TRBJ2-5 TRBV7-2 CASSQTAGAGRRETQYF TGTGCCAGCAGCCAAACTGCGGGGGCCGGGCGCCGAGAGACCCAGTACTTC
NA NA TRBJ2-3 TRBV11-2 CASSFIPGVPTDTQYF TGTGCCAGCAGCTTTATTCCAGGGGTCCCCACAGATACGCAGTATTTT
many TRBD2 TRBJ2-7 TRBV20-1 CSGDRGGAHEQYF TGCAGTGGAGATCGCGGGGGGGCCCACGAGCAGTACTTC
NA NA TRBJ2-5 TRBV2 CASNGGPKYQETQYF TGTGCCAGCAACGGGGGACCAAAATACCAAGAGACCCAGTACTTC
many NA TRBJ2-3 TRBV5-1 CASSPYGTDTQYF TGCGCCAGCAGCCCATATGGCACAGATACGCAGTATTTT
NA NA TRBJ1-6 TRBV6-5 CASSLQVWNSPLHF TGTGCCAGCAGTCTCCAGGTGTGGAATTCACCCCTCCACTTT
NA NA TRBJ1-2 TRBV4-2 CASSQDGPSGYTF TGTGCCAGCAGCCAAGATGGCCCGTCGGGCTACACCTTC
many NA TRBJ2-7 TRBV6-2/TRBV6-3 CASSYSEWEQYF TGTGCCAGCAGTTACTCGGAGTGGGAACAGTACTTC
many TRBD1 TRBJ2-5 TRBV30 CAWSDGQAQETQYF TGTGCCTGGAGTGATGGACAGGCGCAAGAGACCCAGTACTTC
few TRBD2 TRBJ2-5 TRBV20-1 CSASGGAQETQYF TGCAGTGCTAGCGGGGGGGCCCAAGAGACCCAGTACTTC
many NA TRBJ1-2 TRBV2 CASSGGLSYGYTF TGTGCCAGCAGCGGGGGACTGAGCTATGGCTACACCTTC
many TRBD2 TRBJ2-1 TRBV24-1 CATSGGGEIRNEQFF TGTGCCACCAGTGGCGGGGGGGAAATTAGGAATGAGCAGTTCTTC
many TRBD2 TRBJ2-2 TRBV5-1 CASSRGGRNTGELFF TGCGCCAGCAGCCGCGGGGGGCGCAACACCGGGGAGCTGTTTTTT
NA NA TRBJ1-1 TRBV12-3/TRBV12-4 CASSSSTKAFF TGTGCCAGCAGTTCCTCAACAAAAGCTTTCTTT
few NA TRBJ2-3 TRBV9 CASTPGQPEDTQYF TGTGCCAGCACCCCCGGACAGCCCGAAGATACGCAGTATTTT
many TRBD1 TRBJ1-3 TRBV20-1 CSARGGTGRNTIYF TGCAGTGCTAGAGGCGGGACAGGCCGAAACACCATATATTTT
many NA TRBJ2-5 TRBV7-2 CASSLTSSRETQYF TGTGCCAGCAGCTTAACTAGCTCTCGAGAGACCCAGTACTTC
few TRBD1 TRBJ1-2 TRBV20-1 CSAPGTQGDYGYTF TGCAGTGCGCCCGGGACACAGGGGGACTATGGCTACACCTTC
NA NA TRBJ2-7 TRBV29-1 CSVEYNREQYF TGCAGCGTTGAATATAACCGCGAGCAGTACTTC
many NA TRBJ1-1 TRBV11-3 CASSLGSSGDAFF TGTGCCAGCAGCTTGGGTTCTTCCGGCGACGCTTTCTTT
few NA TRBJ1-6 TRBV7-6 CASSPRGGIGSPLHF TGTGCCAGCAGCCCGCGCGGGGGTATCGGCTCACCCCTCCACTTT